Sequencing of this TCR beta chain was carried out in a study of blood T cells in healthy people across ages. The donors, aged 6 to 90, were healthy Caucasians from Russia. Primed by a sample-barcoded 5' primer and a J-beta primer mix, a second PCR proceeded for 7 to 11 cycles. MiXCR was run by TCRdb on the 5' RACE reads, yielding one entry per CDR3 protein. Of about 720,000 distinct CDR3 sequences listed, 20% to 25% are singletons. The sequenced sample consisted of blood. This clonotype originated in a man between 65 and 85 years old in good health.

The CDR3 bases are TGCAGTGCTCCCTTGTGGCAGAGCACAGATACGCAGTATTTT. Translated: CSAPLWQSTDTQYF. The V call is TRBV20-1, the J call TRBJ2-3; no firm D call. This CDR3 region has 14 residues. Germline V gives CDR1 DFQATT, CDR2 SNEGSKA (reference sequence). Trimming removed 5 bases from V and 0 bases from J, with 12 bases in between.